A single sample is the source of the 31 T cell receptor beta chains below, sequenced in a study of blood T cell repertoires in COVID-19. The table came from immunoSEQ multiplex PCR; TCRdb's copy has only in-frame clones and leaves some out. Of 200,000 or so clones listed, about four fifths are singletons. The sequencing input was peripheral blood. These receptors all stem from a woman older than 75 with acute or convalescent COVID-19.

This CDR3 reads CASSSFASGGTGELFF. For the CDR3, the DNA is TGTGCCAGCAGCTCCTTTGCTAGCGGGGGCACCGGGGAGCTGTTTTTT. The gene calls are TRBV7-2 and TRBJ2-2, with 10 bases fitting TRBD2. The CDR3 has 16 residues. Germline V gene data show CDR1 as SGHTA and CDR2 as FQGNSA. Trimming removed 4 bases from V and 4 bases from J; junction bases left unmatched: 6.

This chain uses TRBV15 with TRBJ2-3, with D perhaps matching TRBD2 (6 bases). The germline CDR1 and CDR2 sequences are LNHNV and YYDKDF (reference sequence). The germline V and J ends were trimmed by 1 base and 6 bases, with 11 bases remaining between them. CDR3 length equals 14 residues. The CDR3 protein is CATSRAASADTQYF. The CDR3 coding sequence is TGTGCCACCAGCAGAGCCGCTAGCGCCGATACGCAGTATTTT.

The chain has TRBV3-1 (or the pseudogene TRBV3-2) and TRBJ2-1; D gene unclear. V gave up 0 bases and J gave up 1 base, with 7 bases separating them. The CDR3 runs to 15 residues. CDR1 is LGHDT, CDR2 YNNKEL, per germline (reference sequence). The CDR3 nucleotides are TGTGCCAGCAGCCAAGATCAACAGTCCTACAATGAGCAGTTCTTC. Residues: CASSQDQQSYNEQFF.

This chain joins TRBV7-2 and TRBJ1-1; the D gene is possibly TRBD1 (5 bases). CDR1 SGHTA and CDR2 FQGNSA come from the germline V gene. Trimming took off 5 bases at V and 5 bases at J, with 12 bases between the two ends. This CDR3 is built from 13 residues. The CDR3 DNA is TGTGCCAGCAGCCCAGGGACTGGAACTGAAGCTTTCTTT. This gives the protein CASSPGTGTEAFF. The complete variable domain, with remaining parts taken from reference TRBV7-2 and TRBJ1-1, reads GAGVSQSPSNKVTEKGKDVELRCDPISGHTALYWYRQSLGQGLEFLIYFQGNSAPDKSGLPSDRFSAERTGGSVSTLTIQRTQQEDSAVYLCASSPGTGTEAFFGQGTRLTVV.

The chain uses TRBV30 and TRBJ1-1; 9 nucleotides match TRBD1. This CDR3 spans 14 amino acids. CDR1 is GTSNPN, CDR2 SVGIG, per germline (reference sequence). Trimming at V came to 4 bases and at J to 5 bases, leaving 8 bases not matched to a gene. This chain's CDR3 is CAWNPGTGSTEAFF. As DNA, the CDR3 is TGTGCCTGGAACCCCGGGACAGGGTCGACTGAAGCTTTCTTT.

The chain recombines TRBV3-1 (or the pseudogene TRBV3-2) with TRBJ1-6, with 10 bases that match TRBD1. The CDR3 loop spans 15 amino acids. CDR1 is LGHDT and CDR2 is YNNKEL in the germline V gene (reference sequence). Losses at the gene ends were 3 bases for V and 8 bases for J; bases not matched to a gene: 4. The CDR3 sequence: CASSHPGQGYSPLHF. The CDR3 nucleotides read TGTGCCAGCAGCCATCCGGGACAGGGGTATTCACCCCTCCACTTT.

The chain has TRBV7-3 and TRBJ2-2, with 9 bases aligning to TRBD1. The CDR3 is 18 amino acids. Unmatched junction bases numbered 8, after V lost 2 bases and J lost 1 base. CDR1 is SGHTA and CDR2 is FQGTGA in the germline V gene. The CDR3 here is CASSLVGTGSWNTGELFF. The CDR3 nucleotides read TGTGCCAGCAGCTTAGTCGGGACAGGGAGTTGGAACACCGGGGAGCTGTTTTTT.

V and J are TRBV6-5 and TRBJ1-2; the D is unclear. The length of the CDR3 is 12 residues. CDR1 is MNHEY, CDR2 SVGAGI, per germline. V lost 6 bases and J lost 1, with 6 bases in between. The CDR3 region is CASSRFNYGYTF. The CDR3 DNA sequence: TGTGCCAGCAGCAGATTTAACTATGGCTACACCTTC.

The chain recombines TRBV19 with TRBJ1-4; D may be TRBD1 (6 bases). The V gene's germline CDR1 is LNHDA and CDR2 SQIVND (reference sequence). There are 14 residues in the CDR3. Trimming shortened V by 4 bases and J by 3 bases, and 9 bases separated the two germline ends. The CDR3 DNA sequence: TGTGCCAGTAGTACCTGGACAGCTAATGAAAAACTGTTTTTT. As protein: CASSTWTANEKLFF.

The chain employs TRBV10-3 and TRBJ2-5; D might be TRBD2 (7 bases). Germline values: CDR1 ENHRY, CDR2 SYGVKD. The V gene lost 2 bases and the J gene lost 3 bases, with 10 bases spanning the gap. The CDR3 covers 14 residues. DNA for the CDR3: TGTGCCATCAGTGAGAGGGAGGGGGAAGAGACCCAGTACTTC. Its translation: CAISEREGEETQYF.

The chain joins TRBV7-2 to TRBJ2-1; 11 nucleotides match TRBD1. Trimming removed 4 bases from V and 7 bases from J; junction bases left unmatched: 6. This CDR3 comprises 15 residues. Germline CDR1 is SGHTA and CDR2 is FQGNSA. This chain's CDR3 is CASSSRDRGTNEQFF. The DNA for the CDR3 is TGTGCCAGCAGCTCTCGGGACAGGGGGACTAATGAGCAGTTCTTC.

The chain combines TRBV10-3 with TRBJ1-1; D is possibly TRBD1 (6 bases). The CDR3 extends over 16 amino acids. V lost 4 bases, J lost 0 bases, and 15 bases lay in between. The germline V gene encodes CDR1 ENHRY and CDR2 SYGVKD. CDR3 protein: CAISGSRGYLNTEAFF. Here the CDR3 DNA reads TGTGCCATCAGTGGGTCCAGGGGATACCTGAACACTGAAGCTTTCTTT.

This sequence joins TRBV18 and TRBJ2-1; possible D gene TRBD2, 5 bases. Germline loops: CDR1 KGHSH, CDR2 LQKENI. The V end lost 0 bases, the J end lost 7 bases, and 22 bases lay between the germline ends. The CDR3 spans 18 residues. CDR3 protein: CASSPPNFRTSYGNEQFF. CDR3 in DNA: TGTGCCAGCTCACCACCAAATTTTAGGACTTCGTACGGAAATGAGCAGTTCTTC.

This clone has more than one count but fewer than ten. The chain combines TRBV27 with TRBJ1-5; 7 bases match TRBD1. The CDR3 contains 16 residues. Per germline, CDR1 MNHEY and CDR2 SMNVEV (reference sequence). J was trimmed by 1 base and V by 0 bases; bases with no gene match: 3. This CDR3 is CASSLSLTGSNQPQHF. The CDR3 DNA reads as TGTGCCAGCAGTTTATCGTTGACAGGGAGCAATCAGCCCCAGCATTTT.

The chain employs TRBV3-1 (or the pseudogene TRBV3-2) and TRBJ1-2; 7 nucleotides align to TRBD1. Germline assignment: CDR1 LGHDT and CDR2 YNNKEL (reference sequence). This CDR3 has 15 amino acids. Trimming cost V 1 base and J 4 bases; bases outside gene matches: 6. The CDR3 spells CASSQVRQGGYGYTF. The CDR3 DNA follows: TGTGCCAGCAGCCAAGTCCGACAGGGAGGCTATGGCTACACCTTC.

This sequence joins TRBV2 and TRBJ1-6; the match to TRBD1 covers 7 bases. The CDR3 runs to 15 residues. Germline V gene lookup returns CDR1 SNHLY and CDR2 FYNNEI. V lost 8 bases to trimming and J lost 7 bases; unmatched junction nucleotides: 11. The CDR3 region is CASVLGQWGNSPLHF. CDR3 DNA sequence: TGTGCCAGCGTTCTGGGACAGTGGGGGAATTCACCCCTCCACTTT.

In nucleotides, the CDR3 is TGTGCCAGCAGCCAAGTATGGACTCCGAGCGAGCAGTACTTC. Its translation: CASSQVWTPSEQYF. The rearrangement joins TRBV3-1 (or the pseudogene TRBV3-2) to TRBJ2-7, with D maybe TRBD2 (5 bases). The CDR3 runs 14 residues. Germline CDR1 LGHDT, CDR2 YNNKEL (reference sequence). Trimming took 1 base from V and 6 from J, leaving 13 bases between them.

The chain has TRBV19 and TRBJ2-7, with D maybe TRBD2 (5 bases). The CDR3 loop spans 14 amino acids. Per the germline V gene, CDR1 is LNHDA and CDR2 is SQIVND (reference sequence). V lost 6 bases, J lost 2 bases, and 14 bases lay in between. CDR3 bases: TGTGCCAGTAGCACTACGGGATTACCCTACGAGCAGTACTTC. Its translation is CASSTTGLPYEQYF.

V and J are TRBV3-1 (or the pseudogene TRBV3-2) and TRBJ1-3, with unresolved D. Deletions cut 0 bases from V and 0 bases from J, with 9 bases between. This CDR3 contains 16 residues. Germline assignment: CDR1 LGHDT and CDR2 YNNKEL (reference sequence). CDR3 sequence: CASSQDAVSSGNTIYF. CDR3 nucleotide sequence: TGTGCCAGCAGCCAAGATGCGGTGAGCTCTGGAAACACCATATATTTT.

J is TRBJ2-1 and V is TRBV24-1; 11 nucleotides match TRBD2. This CDR3 spans 16 amino acids. Looked up from germline, CDR1 is KGHDR and CDR2 is SFDVKD. V shed 6 bases, J shed 7 bases, and the junction held 10 bases outside the gene matches. The CDR3 DNA reads TGTGCCACCAGTCCCTCACTAGCGGGAGTAGGGAATGAGCAGTTCTTC. This sequence encodes CATSPSLAGVGNEQFF.

The chain carries TRBV5-4 and TRBJ1-2; the D gene is possibly TRBD1 (5 bases). Germline-derived CDR1 and CDR2 are SGHNT and YYREEE (reference sequence). CDR3 length equals 14 residues. The germline V and J ends were trimmed by 4 bases and 3 bases, with 13 bases remaining between them. The CDR3 DNA reads TGTGCCAGCAGCGTGCCGGGACTAGACTATGGCTACACCTTC. Amino acid sequence: CASSVPGLDYGYTF.

This chain links TRBV18 with TRBJ1-5, with a possible D match to TRBD1 (6 bases). CDR1 KGHSH and CDR2 LQKENI come from the germline V gene. The CDR3 has 14 amino acids. V lost 4 bases, J lost 2 bases, and 9 bases lay in between. Here the CDR3 DNA reads TGTGCCAGCTCACGGGGGGGCGGCAATCAGCCCCAGCATTTT. This codes for CASSRGGGNQPQHF.

As DNA, the CDR3 is TGCAGTGCTAGTTTGACAGGGGGAGAAAAACTGTTTTTT. This translates into CSASLTGGEKLFF. V is TRBV20-1 and J is TRBJ1-4; 9 bases agree with TRBD1. In germline, CDR1 is DFQATT, CDR2 SNEGSKA (reference sequence). After removal of 3 bases from V and 8 bases from J, the junction contained 4 bases not matched to a gene. CDR3 length: 13 amino acids.

This sequence joins TRBV9 and TRBJ2-1; a weak D match, TRBD1 (6 bases). Germline values: CDR1 SGDLS, CDR2 YYNGEE. The CDR3 consists of 12 residues. Trimming pared 0 bases from V and 13 bases from J, leaving 11 bases between. CDR3 bases: TGTGCCAGCAGCGTAGCCGGGACATCCCAGTTCTTC. Protein product: CASSVAGTSQFF. The complete variable domain, with remaining parts taken from reference TRBV9 and TRBJ2-1, reads DSGVTQTPKHLITATGQRVTLRCSPRSGDLSVYWYQQSLDQGLQFLIQYYNGEERAKGNILERFSAQQFPDLHSELNLSSLELGDSALYFCASSVAGTSQFFGPGTRLTVL.

This clone was recorded a few times. The J gene is TRBJ1-2, the V gene TRBV3-1 (or the pseudogene TRBV3-2), with D perhaps matching TRBD1 (6 bases). With 5 bases removed from V and 8 bases from J, the gap between germline ends came to 15 bases. Germline CDR1 and CDR2: LGHDT and YNNKEL (reference sequence). The CDR3 has 13 amino acids. In nucleotides, the CDR3 is TGTGCCAGCAGCATCCGGGACAAAGAAGGCTACACCTTC. Its translation: CASSIRDKEGYTF.

The J gene is TRBJ1-1, the V gene TRBV28; D is unclear. CDR3 length: 15 amino acids. The germline V gene encodes CDR1 MDHEN and CDR2 SYDVKM. Trimming shortened V by 6 bases and J by 0 bases, and 14 bases separated the two germline ends. The CDR3 coding sequence is TGTGCCAGCAGCCGCCGGGGATACATGAACACTGAAGCTTTCTTT. This encodes CASSRRGYMNTEAFF.

The chain joins TRBV5-1 to TRBJ1-2; D perhaps matches TRBD1 (6 bases). V was cut by 2 bases and J by 6 bases, with 11 bases left in between. There are 13 residues in the CDR3. Germline V gene lookup returns CDR1 SGHRS and CDR2 YFSETQ. CDR3 DNA: TGCGCCAGCAGCTTCGGACAGAATAATGGCTACACCTTC. It is translated as CASSFGQNNGYTF.

The chain links TRBV6-2 or TRBV6-3 to TRBJ1-5; 9 nucleotides line up with TRBD1. Trimming cost V 6 bases and J 0 bases; bases outside gene matches: 15. This CDR3 contains 19 residues. Per the germline V gene, CDR1 is MNHEY and CDR2 is SVGEGT. CDR3 DNA sequence: TGTGCCAGCAGCACCGACCGGGACAGGGCCGGATCTAGCAATCAGCCCCAGCATTTT. Its translation is CASSTDRDRAGSSNQPQHF.

The genes are TRBV24-1 and TRBJ2-2; D may be TRBD1 (5 bases). Per germline, CDR1 KGHDR and CDR2 SFDVKD. V gave up 3 bases and J gave up 0 bases, with 10 bases separating them. This CDR3 is built from 16 residues. CDR3 protein: CATSDPRTTNTGELFF. The CDR3 nucleotides are TGTGCCACCAGTGATCCTAGGACAACGAACACCGGGGAGCTGTTTTTT.

V is TRBV6-2 or TRBV6-3 and J is TRBJ2-3; maybe TRBD1 (6 bases). CDR3 length equals 14 residues. CDR1 and CDR2 from the germline V gene are MNHEY and SVGEGT. V was cut by 2 bases and J by 1 base, with 7 bases left in between. CDR3 DNA sequence: TGTGCCAGCAGTTACGGGGGCGGCACAGATACGCAGTATTTT. This codes for CASSYGGGTDTQYF.

The chain couples TRBV3-1 (or the pseudogene TRBV3-2) to TRBJ1-6, with 10 bases identical to TRBD1. The CDR3 is 16 residues long. The germline CDR1 and CDR2 sequences are LGHDT and YNNKEL (reference sequence). V shed 4 bases, J shed 14 bases, and the junction held 14 bases outside the gene matches. The CDR3 coding sequence is TGTGCCAGCAGCCCCTATTTAGGGACAGGGGATTTGGCCCTCCACTTT. It translates to CASSPYLGTGDLALHF.